The clone carrying this T cell receptor beta chain was detected ten times or more. Amplified regions were TCR beta CDR3 sequences from RNA transcripts. The HTBI set primed first-round TCR CDR3 RT-PCR. TCRdb independently ran MiXCR on the multiplex PCR reads; one entry per CDR3 protein. The table lists about 520,000 distinct CDR3 sequences, roughly 20% of them singletons. The record originates from a study of T cells in Graves' hyperthyroidism and ophthalmopathy. Exclusion criteria comprised uncontrolled infection, other autoimmune disease, pregnancy or lactation. The CDR3 has 12 residues. Germline-derived CDR1 and CDR2 are SNHLY and FYNNEI. Trimming removed 4 bases at V and 5 bases at J, with 8 bases between.

The V call is TRBV2, the J call TRBJ1-1; D unclear. The sequencing sample was made of blood. This TCR derives from a man between 18 and 35 years old with Graves' hyperthyroidism. The CDR3 DNA is TGTGCCAGCAGTGCAGAATGGACTGAAGCTTTCTTT. Translation gives CASSAEWTEAFF.